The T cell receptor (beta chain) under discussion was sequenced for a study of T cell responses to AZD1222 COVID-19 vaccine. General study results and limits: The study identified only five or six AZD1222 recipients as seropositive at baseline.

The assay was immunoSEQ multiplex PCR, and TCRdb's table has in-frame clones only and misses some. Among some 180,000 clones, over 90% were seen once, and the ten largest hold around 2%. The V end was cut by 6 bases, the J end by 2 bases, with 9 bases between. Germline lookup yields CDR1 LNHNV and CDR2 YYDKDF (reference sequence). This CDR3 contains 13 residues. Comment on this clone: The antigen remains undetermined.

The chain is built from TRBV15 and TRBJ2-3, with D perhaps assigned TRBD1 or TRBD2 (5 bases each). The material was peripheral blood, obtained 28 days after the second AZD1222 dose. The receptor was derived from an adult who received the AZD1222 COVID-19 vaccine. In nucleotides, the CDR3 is TGTGCCACCAGGGGACCTGACACAGATACGCAGTATTTT. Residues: CATRGPDTDTQYF.